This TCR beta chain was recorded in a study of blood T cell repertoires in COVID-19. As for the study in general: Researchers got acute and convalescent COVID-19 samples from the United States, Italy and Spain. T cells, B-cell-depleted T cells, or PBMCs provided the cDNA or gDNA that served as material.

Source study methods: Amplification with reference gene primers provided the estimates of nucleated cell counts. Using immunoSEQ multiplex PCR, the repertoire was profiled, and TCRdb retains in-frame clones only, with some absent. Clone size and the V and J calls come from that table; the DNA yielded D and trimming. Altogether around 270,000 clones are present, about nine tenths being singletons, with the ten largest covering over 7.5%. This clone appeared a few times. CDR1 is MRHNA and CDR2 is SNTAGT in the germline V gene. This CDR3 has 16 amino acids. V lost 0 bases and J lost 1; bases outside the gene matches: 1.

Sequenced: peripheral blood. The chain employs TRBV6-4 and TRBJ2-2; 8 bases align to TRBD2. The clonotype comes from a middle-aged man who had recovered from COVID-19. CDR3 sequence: CASSDSAGGNTGELFF. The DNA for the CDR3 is TGTGCCAGCAGTGACTCCGCGGGGGGGAACACCGGGGAGCTGTTTTTT.